This paragraph covers one T cell receptor (beta chain) sequence. Germline V CDR1 and CDR2: DFQATT, SNEGSKA (reference sequence). The CDR3 runs 12 residues. V lost 7 bases and J lost 0, with 10 bases in between. TCRdb passed the RT-PCR reads through MiXCR, listing each CDR3 protein once. The repertoire consists of about 680,000 distinct CDR3 sequences, with over 12% occurring once and the leading ten covering 3.6%. V is TRBV20-1 and J is TRBJ2-7; TRBD1 or TRBD2 may be the D gene (5 bases each). This TCR was sampled from a female donor in good health, serving as a healthy control. Sample: memory CD4+ T cells from blood. CDR3 amino acids: CSGGFLSYEQYF. In DNA form, the CDR3 reads TGCAGTGGGGGGTTCCTCTCCTACGAGCAGTACTTC.